The 19 T cell receptor beta chains below were found in one sample sequenced in a study of glioma-infiltrating T cells after dendritic cell vaccination. Generated by immunoSEQ multiplex PCR, the TCRdb table keeps only in-frame clones and is missing some. The sample lists under 100,000 clones, roughly 83% occurring once. The sequences come from blood, collected before dendritic cell vaccination. The receptors come from a human donor with glioblastoma.

The rearrangement links TRBV6-6 to TRBJ1-1; possibly TRBD1 for D (5 bases). Per germline, CDR1 MNHNY and CDR2 SVGAGI (reference sequence). Trimming cost V 7 bases and J 10 bases, with 22 bases left between them. The CDR3 contains 14 residues. CDR3 DNA: TGTGCCAGCATTCATGGGGCAGGTCTGGGGGGAGCTTTCTTT. It is translated as CASIHGAGLGGAFF.

The chain carries TRBV6-1 and TRBJ1-2; 7 bases align to TRBD1. CDR3 length: 12 amino acids. Per germline, CDR1 MNHNS and CDR2 SASEGT. With 5 bases clipped from V and 7 bases from J, the junction kept 4 bases outside the gene matches. CDR3 protein: CASSPTGFGYTF. The CDR3 coding sequence is TGTGCCAGCAGTCCGACAGGGTTTGGCTACACCTTC.

The V call is TRBV6-5, the J call TRBJ2-5, with D unresolved. Germline-derived CDR1 and CDR2 are MNHEY and SVGAGI. The CDR3 sequence is 13 residues long. The germline V and J ends were trimmed by 6 bases and 1 base, with 9 bases remaining between them. The chain's CDR3 is CASRVGPQETQYF. The DNA for the CDR3 is TGTGCCAGCAGGGTCGGTCCCCAAGAGACCCAGTACTTC.

This chain joins TRBV20-1 and TRBJ2-5; tentatively, D is TRBD2 (5 bases). Germline V gene lookup returns CDR1 DFQATT and CDR2 SNEGSKA (reference sequence). The CDR3 extends over 11 amino acids. The V gene lost 3 bases and the J gene lost 3 bases, with 5 bases spanning the gap. DNA of the CDR3: TGCAGTGCTAGCGGGGAAGAGACCCAGTACTTC. Translation gives CSASGEETQYF.

This clone has just one count. V is TRBV6-1 and J is TRBJ1-1, with 8 bases identical to TRBD1. V shed 3 bases and J 1 base; nucleotides not matched to a gene: 1. In germline, CDR1 is MNHNS, CDR2 SASEGT. CDR3 length: 14 residues. CDR3 sequence: CASSETGANTEAFF. CDR3 bases: TGTGCCAGCAGTGAGACAGGGGCGAACACTGAAGCTTTCTTT.

The rearrangement uses TRBV2 and TRBJ2-7; tentatively, D is TRBD2 (6 bases). The CDR3 consists of 16 residues. Trimming removed 6 bases from V and 3 bases from J, with 21 bases in between. Germline values: CDR1 SNHLY, CDR2 FYNNEI. DNA for the CDR3: TGTGCCAGCAGCGCGGAGGGTGTAAACAGTATCTACGAGCAGTACTTC. The encoded protein is CASSAEGVNSIYEQYF.

V gene TRBV18 combines with J gene TRBJ2-6, with D possibly being TRBD1 (7 bases). CDR1 and CDR2 (germline): KGHSH, LQKENI. Trimming took 3 bases from V and 0 from J, leaving 15 bases between them. The CDR3 totals 18 residues. CDR3: CASSPRGGTASGANVLTF. In nucleotides, the CDR3 is TGTGCCAGCTCACCTCGAGGGGGGACAGCCTCTGGGGCCAACGTCCTGACTTTC.

The V and J genes are TRBV10-2 and TRBJ2-1, with D perhaps matching TRBD1 (6 bases). CDR1 and CDR2 from the germline V gene are WSHSY and SAAADI. CDR3 length: 12 residues. Trimming cost V 9 bases and J 7 bases, with 13 bases left between them. The CDR3 coding sequence is TGCGCCAGTCGGACAGAGGGGAATGAGCAGTTCTTC. This encodes CASRTEGNEQFF.

The CDR3 is CASSGLAGDNEQFF. The CDR3 DNA follows: TGTGCCAGCAGTGGGCTAGCGGGAGACAATGAGCAGTTCTTC. The rearrangement uses TRBV2 and TRBJ2-1, with 10 bases that match TRBD2. V shed 4 bases and J 5 bases; nucleotides not matched to a gene: 2. The CDR3 consists of 14 residues. The germline CDR1 and CDR2 sequences are SNHLY and FYNNEI.

The chain uses TRBV28 and TRBJ1-6, with D unclear. The CDR3 is 16 residues long. CDR1 and CDR2 (germline): MDHEN, SYDVKM. Trimming cost V 4 bases and J 0 bases, with 10 bases left between them. CDR3: CASSSQLSSYNSPLHF. The CDR3 nucleotides read TGTGCCAGCAGTTCGCAATTGAGCTCCTATAATTCACCCCTCCACTTT.

The chain combines TRBV5-6 with TRBJ1-2; D is undetermined. The CDR3 runs 12 residues. V was cut by 2 bases and J by 8 bases, with 10 bases left in between. Germline V lookup: CDR1 SGHDT, CDR2 YYEEEE. This CDR3 is CASSFKSRGYTF. CDR3 DNA sequence: TGTGCCAGCAGCTTCAAGTCTAGGGGCTACACCTTC.

This sequence joins TRBV27 and TRBJ2-1; perhaps TRBD1 as D (6 bases). Germline CDR1 MNHEY, CDR2 SMNVEV (reference sequence). This CDR3 contains 13 residues. V lost 5 bases and J 6 bases, leaving 11 bases between the germline ends. Here the CDR3 reads CASSPTGPNEQFF. CDR3 DNA sequence: TGTGCCAGCAGTCCCACAGGGCCCAATGAGCAGTTCTTC.

The rearrangement uses TRBV27 and TRBJ2-3; 13 bases fit TRBD2. Per germline, CDR1 MNHEY and CDR2 SMNVEV (reference sequence). V lost 4 bases, J lost 6 bases, and 4 bases stayed unmatched. This CDR3 is 15 amino acids long. CDR3 sequence reads: CASSSGLAGTDTQYF. The CDR3 coding sequence is TGTGCCAGCAGTTCGGGACTAGCGGGAACCGATACGCAGTATTTT.

This clone turned up a few times. A read error likely explains this, since a far larger clone differs by one base. The chain combines TRBV7-6 with TRBJ2-1, with 10 bases that match TRBD1. V lost 2 bases and J lost 5; bases outside the gene matches: 12. There are 18 residues in the CDR3. Germline CDR1 SGHVS, CDR2 FNYEAQ. Here the CDR3 reads CASSLHRPGTGAHNEQFF. Written as DNA, the CDR3 is TGTGCCAGCAGCTTACACAGGCCCGGGACAGGGGCACACAATGAGCAGTTCTTC.

The CDR3 region has the DNA TGCGCCAGCAGCCCAACAGCATTAGGACAGATTAAAACCTCTGGGGCCAACGTCCTGACTTTC. It codes for CASSPTALGQIKTSGANVLTF. The gene calls are TRBV5-1 and TRBJ2-6; maybe TRBD1 (6 bases). V shed 4 bases and J shed 0 bases, with 26 bases lying between them. The germline gives CDR1 SGHRS, CDR2 YFSETQ. The CDR3 is made up of 21 amino acids. Filled out from reference TRBV5-1 and TRBJ2-6, the complete variable domain reads KAGVTQTPRYLIKTRGQQVTLSCSPISGHRSVSWYQQTPGQGLQFLFEYFSETQRNKGNFPGRFSGRQFSNSRSEMNVSTLELGDSALYLCASSPTALGQIKTSGANVLTFGAGSRLTVL.

The chain is built from TRBV5-1 and TRBJ2-5; TRBD2 aligns across 7 bases. The CDR3 runs 15 residues. Per germline, CDR1 SGHRS and CDR2 YFSETQ. The ends lost 4 bases at V and 2 bases at J; junction bases unmatched: 8. As DNA, the CDR3 is TGCGCCAGCAGCCCATTCAGCGGGGCGCAAGAGACCCAGTACTTC. This gives the protein CASSPFSGAQETQYF.

The chain links TRBV30 to TRBJ2-7; TRBD1 matches 9 bases. Germline CDR1 and CDR2: GTSNPN and SVGIG (reference sequence). The CDR3 is 12 residues long. V was clipped by 7 bases and J by 5 bases; unmatched bases: 6. CDR3 DNA: TGTGCCTCGAGCCGGGACAGGGACGAGCAGTACTTC. Amino acid sequence: CASSRDRDEQYF.

This clone has more than one count but fewer than ten. CDR3 bases: TGTGCCAGCAGCTTAGGTAAACGTCCAGCGTACAATGAGCAGTTCTTC. Translating it yields CASSLGKRPAYNEQFF. V usage is TRBV7-9 and J usage is TRBJ2-1; D is unresolved. Trimming cost V 1 base and J 4 bases, with 14 bases left between them. The germline V gene encodes CDR1 SEHNR and CDR2 FQNEAQ (reference sequence). The CDR3 spans 16 residues.

About this clone: An end of the junction differs from the germline gene, which may be a read error. V is TRBV18 and J is TRBJ2-5, with 12 positions matching TRBD2. Germline CDR1 and CDR2: KGHSH and LQKENI. This CDR3 region has 14 residues. In nucleotides, the CDR3 is TGTGCCAGCTCACCCGTCGAAACTAGCGGGGGGTCGAACTTC. Encoded protein: CASSPVETSGGSNF. Complete variable domain (other parts from reference TRBV18 and TRBJ2-5): NAGVMQNPRHLVRRRGQEARLRCSPMKGHSHVYWYRQLPEEGLKFMVYLQKENIIDESGMPKERFSAEFPKEGPSILRIQQVVRGDSAAYFCASSPVETSGGSNFGPGTRLLVL.